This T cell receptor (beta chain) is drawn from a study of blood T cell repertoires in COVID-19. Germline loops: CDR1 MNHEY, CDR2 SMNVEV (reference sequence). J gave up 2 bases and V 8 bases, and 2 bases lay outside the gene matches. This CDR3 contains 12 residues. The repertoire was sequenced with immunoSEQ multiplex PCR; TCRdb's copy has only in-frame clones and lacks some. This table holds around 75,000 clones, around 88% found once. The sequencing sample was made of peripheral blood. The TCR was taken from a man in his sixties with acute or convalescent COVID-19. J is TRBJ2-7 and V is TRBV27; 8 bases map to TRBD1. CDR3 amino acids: CASGDRPYEQYF. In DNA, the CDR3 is TGTGCCAGCGGGGACAGGCCCTACGAGCAGTACTTC.